These 27 T cell receptor beta chains came from one sample sequenced in a study of blood T cell repertoires in COVID-19. Repertoires were generated with immunoSEQ multiplex PCR, while TCRdb's copy carries only in-frame clones and drops some. The sample yields fewer than 150,000 clones, roughly 79% seen once. Material: peripheral blood. These receptors were taken from an elderly man with acute or convalescent COVID-19.

J is TRBJ2-3 and V is TRBV2, with 10 bases matching TRBD1. Germline CDR1 and CDR2: SNHLY and FYNNEI. The junction had 10 bases not matched to a gene; V was cut back by 8 bases and J by 8 bases. The CDR3 covers 14 residues. The CDR3 DNA sequence: TGTGCCAGCTCGCCGGGACAGGGGTTGGGTACGCAGTATTTT. Amino acid sequence: CASSPGQGLGTQYF.

J is TRBJ1-3 and V is TRBV5-1; 9 bases fit TRBD1. The CDR3 totals 18 residues. The V gene end was trimmed by 0 bases and the J gene end by 2 bases; junction bases not matched to a gene: 9. The germline gives CDR1 SGHRS, CDR2 YFSETQ. The CDR3 loop reads CASSLAGGQGLAGNTIYF. The CDR3 DNA is TGCGCCAGCAGCTTGGCCGGGGGACAGGGTTTGGCTGGAAACACCATATATTTT.

This rearrangement joins TRBV27 to TRBJ1-2, with a possible D match to TRBD1 (5 bases). Germline values: CDR1 MNHEY, CDR2 SMNVEV (reference sequence). The length of the CDR3 is 14 residues. V was trimmed by 6 bases and J by 0 bases, leaving 11 bases between them. The CDR3 sequence: CASRSTGANYGYTF. In DNA, the CDR3 is TGTGCCAGCAGATCGACGGGGGCTAACTATGGCTACACCTTC.

This chain links TRBV18 with TRBJ2-7; 9 bases fit TRBD1. The germline gives CDR1 KGHSH, CDR2 LQKENI. Trimming at V came to 3 bases and at J to 2 bases, leaving 2 bases not matched to a gene. The CDR3 runs 14 residues. The CDR3 region is CASSPGQGTYEQYF. For the CDR3, the DNA is TGTGCCAGCTCACCGGGACAGGGAACCTACGAGCAGTACTTC.

The J gene is TRBJ1-2, the V gene TRBV3-1 (or the pseudogene TRBV3-2), with 9 bases fitting TRBD1. The CDR3 is 15 amino acids. Germline CDR1 and CDR2: LGHDT and YNNKEL (reference sequence). Losses at the gene ends were 4 bases for V and 4 bases for J; bases not matched to a gene: 7. CDR3 in amino acids: CASSPRDRDFYGYTF. The CDR3 coding sequence is TGTGCCAGCAGCCCCCGGGACAGGGATTTCTATGGCTACACCTTC.

Details on this clone: The sample holds other DNA sequences that translate to the same CDR3. The chain uses TRBV7-9 and TRBJ2-3; TRBD2 might be the D (7 bases). Trimming took off 5 bases at V and 4 bases at J, with 16 bases between the two ends. Per germline, CDR1 SEHNR and CDR2 FQNEAQ (reference sequence). CDR3 size: 15 residues. The CDR3, as DNA: TGTGCCAGCAGCCCAGGAGGGGGGGCCGCAGATACGCAGTATTTT. Its protein product is CASSPGGGAADTQYF.

The V gene is TRBV12-5, the J gene TRBJ2-5; D gene unclear. This CDR3 spans 12 amino acids. V was pared by 3 bases and J by 9 bases, with 11 bases between. CDR1 is LGHNT and CDR2 is FRNRAP in the germline V gene. The DNA for the CDR3 is TGTGCTAGTGGTTTTTCCGAGTACCCCCAGTACTTC. Residues: CASGFSEYPQYF.

J is TRBJ2-2 and V is TRBV4-3, with D possibly matching TRBD2 (5 bases). The V end was cut by 2 bases, the J end by 3 bases, with 22 bases between. The CDR3 runs 19 residues. Germline CDR1 reads LGHNA; CDR2 reads YSLEER. CDR3 in DNA: TGCGCCAGCAGCCAACAGTACCTGGGCTCAACGCGGGACACCGGGGAGCTGTTTTTT. It codes for CASSQQYLGSTRDTGELFF.

The chain is built from TRBV6-6 and TRBJ2-5, with a tentative D call TRBD2 (7 bases). The CDR3 spans 14 residues. Trimming took off 10 bases at V and 5 bases at J, with 20 bases between the two ends. CDR1 and CDR2 (germline): MNHNY, SVGAGI (reference sequence). This chain's CDR3 is CATKGGGSWETQYF. As DNA, the CDR3 is TGTGCCACAAAGGGGGGGGGTTCGTGGGAGACCCAGTACTTC.

The CDR3, as DNA: TGCAGCGTTGCCGGGACAGGGAACTATGGCTACACCTTC. This encodes CSVAGTGNYGYTF. The chain carries TRBV29-1 and TRBJ1-2; 9 nucleotides align to TRBD1. The CDR3 is 13 residues long. V shed 4 bases, J shed 2 bases, and the junction held 2 bases outside the gene matches. The germline gives CDR1 SQVTM, CDR2 ANQGSEA.

This clone has a count of ten or more. V usage is TRBV12-3 or TRBV12-4 and J usage is TRBJ2-6; D uncertain. The CDR3 length is 13 residues. V was shortened by 3 bases and J by 2 bases, with 2 bases between the two germline ends. The CDR3 region has the DNA TGTGCCAGCAGTTTTACTGGGGCCAACGTCCTGACTTTC. Translation gives CASSFTGANVLTF.

The chain links TRBV18 to TRBJ1-2, with 8 bases identical to TRBD1. There are 14 residues in the CDR3. J was trimmed by 4 bases and V by 2 bases; bases with no gene match: 3. CDR1 is KGHSH and CDR2 is LQKENI in the germline V gene. The CDR3: CASSPTGGSYGYTF. DNA for the CDR3: TGTGCCAGCTCACCAACAGGGGGTAGCTATGGCTACACCTTC.

Note on this clone: Relative to the germline gene, one junction end is altered; a read error may explain this. The chain joins TRBV19 to TRBJ2-2, with 7 bases lining up with TRBD1. CDR1 and CDR2 (germline): LNHDA, SQIVND (reference sequence). The CDR3 spans 15 residues. In nucleotides, the CDR3 is TGTGCCAGTAGCATAGGGGGCCAGGGCACCGGGGAGCTGTTTTTT. Encoded protein: CASSIGGQGTGELFF.

The chain combines TRBV6-5 with TRBJ2-1; TRBD1 aligns across 8 bases. From germline, CDR1 is MNHEY and CDR2 SVGAGI. The length of the CDR3 is 13 residues. The J segment lost 6 bases and the V segment lost 6 bases, leaving 4 bases of the junction unmatched. Here the CDR3 reads CASRRQGRNEQFF. The CDR3 nucleotides are TGTGCCAGCAGACGACAGGGGCGCAATGAGCAGTTCTTC.

The V call is TRBV4-1, the J call TRBJ2-5; 10 bases fit TRBD1. Germline assignment: CDR1 MGHRA and CDR2 YSYEKL. V dropped 5 bases and J dropped 4; count of bases not matched to a gene: 4. The CDR3 runs 14 residues. CDR3 coding DNA: TGCGCCAGCAGCGCCCGGGACAGGGGAGAGACCCAGTACTTC. This codes for CASSARDRGETQYF.

This clone has a single count. The J gene is TRBJ1-2, the V gene TRBV6-6; no firm D call. CDR3 length: 15 amino acids. CDR1 is MNHNY, CDR2 SVGAGI, per germline (reference sequence). V was pared by 7 bases and J by 7 bases, with 22 bases between. CDR3 nucleotides: TGTGCCAGCATAATAGGAACAGTTTCATACGGTGGCTACACCTTC. It specifies CASIIGTVSYGGYTF.

The gene calls are TRBV27 and TRBJ2-3; TRBD2 agrees at 16 bases. CDR3 length: 19 amino acids. V lost 8 bases, J lost 5 bases, and 16 bases stayed unmatched. Per germline, CDR1 MNHEY and CDR2 SMNVEV (reference sequence). DNA of the CDR3: TGTGCCAGCGGAATGGGGCCCCACGGGACTAGCGGGGGGGGAGATACGCAGTATTTT. This codes for CASGMGPHGTSGGGDTQYF.

This clone was recorded a few times. The V gene is TRBV18, the J gene TRBJ1-6; D might be TRBD1 (6 bases). V was pared by 5 bases and J by 4 bases, with 12 bases between. This CDR3 comprises 15 residues. Germline V gene sequence: CDR1 KGHSH, CDR2 LQKENI. In DNA, the CDR3 is TGTGCCAGCTCATCGGCAGGGGTATATAATTCACCCCTCCACTTT. It is translated as CASSSAGVYNSPLHF.

The chain couples TRBV27 to TRBJ1-5; D not certain. From germline, CDR1 is MNHEY and CDR2 SMNVEV (reference sequence). V was cut by 5 bases and J by 6 bases, with 23 bases left in between. The CDR3 sequence is 17 residues long. CDR3 nucleotides: TGTGCCAGCAGTCCAAACCCGACAATGGTCATGGGTCAGCCCCAGCATTTT. Its translation is CASSPNPTMVMGQPQHF.

V and J are TRBV5-4 and TRBJ1-3; D is unclear. Germline V gives CDR1 SGHNT, CDR2 YYREEE (reference sequence). This CDR3 comprises 13 residues. V was shortened by 6 bases and J by 0 bases, with 7 bases between the two germline ends. CDR3 coding DNA: TGTGCCAGCAAAGCGTTCTCTGGAAACACCATATATTTT. Translated: CASKAFSGNTIYF. The full variable domain, with the rest looked up from reference TRBV5-4 and TRBJ1-3, is ETGVTQSPTHLIKTRGQQVTLRCSSQSGHNTVSWYQQALGQGPQFIFQYYREEENGRGNFPPRFSGLQFPNYSSELNVNALELDDSALYLCASKAFSGNTIYFGEGSWLTVV.

There are a few counts of this clone. The chain joins TRBV28 to TRBJ1-1; TRBD1 matches 7 bases. Per the germline V gene, CDR1 is MDHEN and CDR2 is SYDVKM. This CDR3 has 16 residues. With 2 bases clipped from V and 1 base from J, the junction kept 7 bases outside the gene matches. CDR3 coding DNA: TGTGCCAGCAGTTTACTAGGCGACAGGGCGAACACTGAAGCTTTCTTT. Residues: CASSLLGDRANTEAFF.

This clone was counted a single time. This chain links TRBV18 with TRBJ2-3, with D possibly TRBD2 on 6 matching bases. CDR1 and CDR2 (germline): KGHSH, LQKENI. Trimming took 2 bases from V and 0 from J, leaving 6 bases between them. This CDR3 is built from 14 residues. The CDR3 DNA sequence: TGTGCCAGCTCACCAGGGACTAGCACAGATACGCAGTATTTT. It codes for CASSPGTSTDTQYF.

The CDR3, as DNA: TGTGCCACCAGCAGAGATGAGGACAGTCTGACGCAGTATTTT. This encodes CATSRDEDSLTQYF. The chain combines TRBV15 with TRBJ2-3; D possibly corresponds to TRBD1 (6 bases). Germline-derived CDR1 and CDR2 are LNHNV and YYDKDF (reference sequence). V was pared by 0 bases and J by 9 bases, with 13 bases between. This CDR3 is 14 amino acids long.

This chain links TRBV2 with TRBJ2-7; perhaps TRBD2 as D (6 bases). Germline V gene lookup returns CDR1 SNHLY and CDR2 FYNNEI. The CDR3 totals 12 residues. Between the trimmed V and J ends, which lost 6 bases and 3 bases, there was a span of 9 bases. CDR3 nucleotide sequence: TGTGCCAGCAGCCTGACTAGCTACGAGCAGTACTTC. Its translation: CASSLTSYEQYF.

The V and J genes are TRBV4-2 and TRBJ1-1; possible D gene TRBD1, 6 bases. The CDR3 is made up of 15 amino acids. Trimming left V 0 bases short and J 2 bases short, with 10 bases between. Germline values: CDR1 LGHNA, CDR2 YNFKEQ. The CDR3 DNA reads TGTGCCAGCAGCCAAGAGGACAGTTTAAACACTGAAGCTTTCTTT. The encoded protein is CASSQEDSLNTEAFF.

The V and J genes are TRBV30 and TRBJ2-5; the D gene is possibly TRBD1 (5 bases). Trimming took 2 bases from V and 3 from J, leaving 16 bases between them. This CDR3 spans 15 amino acids. CDR1 and CDR2 (germline): GTSNPN, SVGIG (reference sequence). In nucleotides, the CDR3 is TGTGCCTGGAGTCGTTTAGGGGTTCCGGAAGAGACCCAGTACTTC. Translation gives CAWSRLGVPEETQYF.

The chain carries TRBV5-1 and TRBJ1-1, with TRBD1 as a possible D gene (5 bases). This CDR3 has 15 amino acids. Per the germline V gene, CDR1 is SGHRS and CDR2 is YFSETQ. V lost 4 bases to trimming and J lost 0 bases, with 13 bases between them. The CDR3 DNA sequence: TGCGCCAGCAGCATTGGGGGGACCATGAACACTGAAGCTTTCTTT. Translating it yields CASSIGGTMNTEAFF. Supplemented by reference TRBV5-1 and TRBJ1-1, the full variable domain reads KAGVTQTPRYLIKTRGQQVTLSCSPISGHRSVSWYQQTPGQGLQFLFEYFSETQRNKGNFPGRFSGRQFSNSRSEMNVSTLELGDSALYLCASSIGGTMNTEAFFGQGTRLTVV.